The clone carrying this T cell receptor (beta chain) appeared many times. V trimming: 4 bases; J trimming: 5 bases; junction bases outside the gene matches: 5. Germline V gene sequence: CDR1 SGHRS, CDR2 YFSETQ. The CDR3 covers 16 residues. TCRdb itself ran the 5' RACE reads through MiXCR, one entry per CDR3 protein. The table lists approximately 40,000 distinct CDR3 sequences, roughly 30% of them singletons. The source of this sequence is a female donor with breast cancer. The sequencing input was tumor-infiltrating memory CD4+ T cells sorted from the breast tumor. Subset specified: memory CD4+ T cells, CD4+CD45RO+CD25-. This sequence joins TRBV5-1 and TRBJ2-5, with 16 bases identical to TRBD2. This CDR3 is CASSPGTSGGAETQYF. CDR3 DNA: TGCGCCAGCAGCCCCGGGACTAGCGGGGGGGCCGAGACCCAGTACTTC.